The 2 T cell receptor beta chains listed next were all sequenced from one sample in a study of blood T cell repertoires in COVID-19. Profiling relied on immunoSEQ multiplex PCR, and the TCRdb table lists in-frame clones only, not all of them. This sample has about 160,000 clones, with 88% found just once. Sequenced sample: PBMCs or T cells enriched from blood (not recorded which). The receptors come from a woman aged 45-60 years who had recovered from COVID-19.

This sequence joins TRBV2 and TRBJ2-2, with 9 bases matching TRBD2. V was clipped by 6 bases and J by 0 bases; unmatched bases: 5. This CDR3 region has 16 residues. Germline lookup yields CDR1 SNHLY and CDR2 FYNNEI. The DNA of the CDR3 is TGTGCCAGCAGAAGGGGACTAGCTGCGAACACCGGGGAGCTGTTTTTT. It yields the protein CASRRGLAANTGELFF.

This clone was seen just once. This chain links TRBV30 with TRBJ1-2; no clear D gene. The CDR3 extends over 13 amino acids. Between the trimmed V and J ends, which lost 5 bases and 4 bases, there was a span of 14 bases. Germline CDR1 and CDR2: GTSNPN and SVGIG (reference sequence). CDR3 protein: CAWQVAGSYGYTF. The CDR3 DNA reads as TGTGCCTGGCAAGTTGCGGGTAGCTATGGCTACACCTTC.